Following are 14 T cell receptor beta chains from one sample sequenced in a study of T cell changes during pregnancy in multiple sclerosis. Produced via immunoSEQ multiplex PCR; TCRdb's table is partial and in-frame only. In the table there are tens of thousands of clones, around nine tenths of which are singletons. The source was CD4+ T cells from peripheral blood mononuclear cells, collected in the first trimester of pregnancy. These receptors were taken from a female donor with multiple sclerosis, enrolled in a pregnancy study.

This clone was detected a few times. The V call is TRBV12-2, the J call TRBJ1-2; TRBD1, the table's D call, lacks a check against the DNA. TRBV12-2 is an annotated pseudogene. The CDR3 consists of 15 residues. In nucleotides, the CDR3 is TGTGCAAGTCGCTTGCTGGACAGATTTAACTATGGCTACACCTTC. It specifies CASRLLDRFNYGYTF.

The chain employs TRBV15 and TRBJ2-7; 8 bases are shared with TRBD2. The CDR3 totals 14 residues. Germline values: CDR1 LNHNV, CDR2 YYDKDF (reference sequence). V shed 6 bases and J 3 bases; nucleotides not matched to a gene: 7. The CDR3: CATSRAGVGYEQYF. Here the CDR3 DNA reads TGTGCCACCAGTCGAGCGGGAGTGGGCTACGAGCAGTACTTC.

The gene calls are TRBV18 and TRBJ2-1, with D possibly being TRBD2 (7 bases). This CDR3 contains 12 residues. V gave up 11 bases and J gave up 6 bases, with 14 bases separating them. Germline V CDR1 and CDR2: KGHSH, LQKENI. The CDR3 protein is CAGEGHLNEQFF. The CDR3 bases are TGTGCCGGGGAGGGACATCTCAATGAGCAGTTCTTC.

This chain links TRBV6-1 with TRBJ2-2, with D possibly matching TRBD1 (5 bases). Germline CDR1 reads MNHNS; CDR2 reads SASEGT. The CDR3 covers 14 residues. Trimming took off 6 bases at V and 5 bases at J, with 13 bases between the two ends. In DNA form, the CDR3 reads TGTGCCAGCAGCAGGGCACCCTGGACCGGGGAGCTGTTTTTT. It is translated as CASSRAPWTGELFF.

The rearrangement uses TRBV6-1 and TRBJ1-2; TRBD1 agrees at 8 bases. The CDR3 contains 15 residues. With V trimmed by 8 bases and J by 8 bases, 16 bases remained unmatched. From germline, CDR1 is MNHNS and CDR2 SASEGT. Here the CDR3 DNA reads TGTGCCAGCTGGCCGCGACAGGGGATAACGAGAGGCTACACCTTC. Amino acid sequence: CASWPRQGITRGYTF.

V usage is TRBV7-9 and J usage is TRBJ1-2; 7 positions match TRBD1. The germline CDR1 and CDR2 sequences are SEHNR and FQNEAQ (reference sequence). This CDR3 comprises 13 residues. Trimming at V came to 6 bases and at J to 4 bases, leaving 5 bases not matched to a gene. Here the CDR3 reads CASSPGGGYGYTF. CDR3 nucleotides: TGTGCCAGCAGTCCAGGGGGTGGCTATGGCTACACCTTC.

The chain couples TRBV5-4 to TRBJ2-7, with 9 bases aligning to TRBD1. The V and J ends lost 5 bases and 7 bases, in that order; junction bases with no gene match: 10. Germline V gene data show CDR1 as SGHNT and CDR2 as YYREEE (reference sequence). The CDR3 has 14 amino acids. CDR3 sequence reads: CASRVEQGAQEQYF. The CDR3, as DNA: TGTGCCAGCAGGGTCGAACAGGGGGCTCAGGAGCAGTACTTC.

The V and J genes are TRBV10-3 and TRBJ1-1; no clear D gene. V was trimmed by 4 bases and J by 1 base, leaving 16 bases between them. This CDR3 contains 16 residues. Germline assignment: CDR1 ENHRY and CDR2 SYGVKD. CDR3 bases: TGTGCCATCAGTGGAAGCCATCCTGAGGAGAACACTGAAGCTTTCTTT. It translates to CAISGSHPEENTEAFF.

The gene calls are TRBV30 and TRBJ1-2; D remains ambiguous. With 0 bases removed from V and 7 bases from J, the gap between germline ends came to 21 bases. Germline V lookup: CDR1 GTSNPN, CDR2 SVGIG (reference sequence). CDR3 length: 16 amino acids. CDR3 residues: CAWSVPGEAGRSGYTF. The CDR3 nucleotides read TGTGCCTGGAGTGTACCTGGGGAGGCCGGGCGAAGTGGCTACACCTTC.

The chain is built from TRBV5-1 and TRBJ1-4; D remains unclear. Germline V gene sequence: CDR1 SGHRS, CDR2 YFSETQ. The CDR3 is 14 residues long. Trimming took off 1 base at V and 6 bases at J, with 10 bases between the two ends. CDR3: CASSLRGFDEKLFF. The CDR3 bases are TGCGCCAGCAGCTTGCGGGGATTTGATGAAAAACTGTTTTTT.

On this clone: This sample includes further DNA sequences coding for the same CDR3. The V call is TRBV28, the J call TRBJ1-2, with 9 positions matching TRBD1. Trimming cost V 9 bases and J 7 bases; bases outside gene matches: 6. This CDR3 has 12 amino acids. Germline assignment: CDR1 MDHEN and CDR2 SYDVKM. CDR3 protein: CASSTGGRGYTF. In DNA, the CDR3 is TGTGCCAGTTCAACAGGGGGCCGTGGCTACACCTTC.

V gene TRBV5-1 combines with J gene TRBJ2-1; tentative D call: TRBD1 (5 bases). Germline assignment: CDR1 SGHRS and CDR2 YFSETQ. The CDR3 spans 14 residues. V was pared by 5 bases and J by 1 base, with 10 bases between. The DNA for the CDR3 is TGCGCCAGCAGTAAACAGGATTCCTACAATGAGCAGTTCTTC. This translates into CASSKQDSYNEQFF.

The chain is built from TRBV6-1 and TRBJ1-2, with D tentatively TRBD1 (6 bases). The germline CDR1 and CDR2 sequences are MNHNS and SASEGT. With 2 bases removed from V and 6 bases from J, the gap between germline ends came to 13 bases. The CDR3 has 14 amino acids. CDR3 loop: CASSETPGVNGYTF. Written as DNA, the CDR3 is TGTGCCAGCAGTGAAACCCCAGGGGTAAATGGCTACACCTTC.

The rearrangement joins TRBV11-2 to TRBJ2-7; 11 bases match TRBD2. The J segment lost 3 bases and the V segment lost 2 bases, leaving 3 bases of the junction unmatched. From germline, CDR1 is SGHAT and CDR2 FQNNGV. The CDR3 is 15 residues long. CDR3 nucleotide sequence: TGTGCCAGCAGCTTACTAGCGGGAGGTCGCTACGAGCAGTACTTC. This codes for CASSLLAGGRYEQYF.